A single sample gave rise to the 3 T cell receptor beta chains below, sequenced in a study of cytomegalovirus exposure and HLA in healthy donors. A multiplex PCR was run with 60 Vbeta primers and 13 Jbeta primers. The table came from immunoSEQ multiplex PCR; TCRdb's copy has only in-frame clones and leaves some out. Of about 130,000 clones listed, 80% were seen once; the top ten hold 3% to 4%. Material for sequencing was PBMCs. The source is a woman in her forties in good health and CMV-seronegative.

The chain is built from TRBV10-3 and TRBJ2-2, with TRBD2 identical over 8 bases. Germline trimming cut 8 bases from V and 3 bases from J; bases unmatched to any gene: 5. Germline V gene data show CDR1 as ENHRY and CDR2 as SYGVKD. CDR3 size: 14 residues. In nucleotides, the CDR3 is TGTGCCATCGGACTAGCTTCCGACACCGGGGAGCTGTTTTTT. It yields the protein CAIGLASDTGELFF.

The chain links TRBV5-6 to TRBJ2-7; 9 positions match TRBD2. The CDR3 extends over 15 amino acids. Looked up from germline, CDR1 is SGHDT and CDR2 is YYEEEE. Germline trimming cut 0 bases from V and 2 bases from J; bases unmatched to any gene: 3. The CDR3 is CASSLELAGTYEQYF. For the CDR3, the DNA is TGTGCCAGCAGCTTGGAGCTAGCGGGAACCTACGAGCAGTACTTC.

The V call is TRBV7-8, the J call TRBJ2-6; tentative D call: TRBD2 (5 bases). V lost 4 bases, J lost 0 bases, and 10 bases lay in between. Germline CDR1 SGHVS, CDR2 FQNEAQ. The CDR3 loop spans 16 amino acids. The CDR3 region is CASSYGGLSGANVLTF. CDR3 nucleotide sequence: TGTGCCAGCAGCTATGGAGGTCTCTCTGGGGCCAACGTCCTGACTTTC.